A single sample gave rise to the 21 T cell receptor beta chains below, sequenced in a study of T-cell memory formation after mild COVID-19. TCRdb processed the 5' RACE reads anew with MiXCR; each CDR3 protein has one entry. The table records fewer than 350,000 distinct CDR3 sequences, about a sixth of them present only once. Sequencing input: PBMCs or a T cell subset sorted from them (not recorded which). The source of these receptors is a man between 18 and 29 years old who had mild COVID-19 (a few samples of this study predate the infection). Cell type and time point are not known.

This clonotype was seen a few times. The chain carries TRBV29-1 and TRBJ2-1; 7 bases match TRBD1. This CDR3 has 13 residues. Germline V gene lookup returns CDR1 SQVTM and CDR2 ANQGSEA. With V trimmed by 5 bases and J by 3 bases, 4 bases remained unmatched. CDR3 coding DNA: TGCAGCGTTACGGGACAGAGCTACAATGAGCAGTTCTTC. Translating it yields CSVTGQSYNEQFF.

This clonotype appeared a single time. The chain couples TRBV5-5 to TRBJ1-2, with TRBD1 as a possible D gene (6 bases). V lost 0 bases to trimming and J lost 8 bases, with 20 bases between them. Per germline, CDR1 SGHKS and CDR2 YYEKEE (reference sequence). The CDR3 sequence is 16 residues long. In DNA form, the CDR3 reads TGTGCCAGCAGCTTGGGGCAGGGGTTACGATGGGAAGGCTACACCTTC. The encoded protein is CASSLGQGLRWEGYTF.

The V gene is TRBV6-5, the J gene TRBJ1-1; D is ambiguous. Germline CDR1 is MNHEY and CDR2 is SVGAGI. The CDR3 sequence is 15 residues long. Trimming stripped 3 bases from V and 3 bases from J, with 14 bases between. CDR3 region: CASSYRVEIYTEAFF. The DNA of the CDR3 is TGTGCCAGCAGTTATAGAGTAGAGATTTACACTGAAGCTTTCTTT.

This clonotype was counted only a few times. CDR3: CAISGQANYGYTF. The DNA of the CDR3 is TGTGCCATCAGTGGACAGGCTAACTATGGCTACACCTTC. This chain joins TRBV10-3 and TRBJ1-2, with D perhaps TRBD1 (6 bases). Germline V lookup: CDR1 ENHRY, CDR2 SYGVKD. The V end lost 4 bases, the J end lost 0 bases, and 6 bases lay between the germline ends. This CDR3 is 13 amino acids long.

The CDR3 region is CASSSRRALTSTDTQYF. The CDR3 nucleotides read TGTGCCAGCAGCTCTCGCAGAGCCTTAACTAGCACAGATACGCAGTATTTT. The chain uses TRBV7-9 and TRBJ2-3, with unresolved D. The CDR3 consists of 17 residues. V lost 4 bases and J 0 bases, leaving 17 bases between the germline ends. From germline, CDR1 is SEHNR and CDR2 FQNEAQ (reference sequence).

This clonotype was seen only a few times. V gene TRBV7-9 combines with J gene TRBJ1-1, with TRBD1 matching 7 bases. CDR1 is SEHNR, CDR2 FQNEAQ, per germline (reference sequence). CDR3 length: 13 amino acids. With 5 bases clipped from V and 7 bases from J, the junction kept 7 bases outside the gene matches. The CDR3 is CASSRQGESEAFF. The CDR3, as DNA: TGTGCCAGCAGCCGGCAGGGGGAGAGTGAAGCTTTCTTT.

This clonotype has more than one count but fewer than ten. This chain connects TRBV5-1 to TRBJ1-1, with D perhaps TRBD1 (6 bases). CDR1 and CDR2 (germline): SGHRS, YFSETQ. V lost 0 bases to trimming and J lost 5 bases, with 11 bases between them. The CDR3 is 14 residues long. CDR3: CASSLGGAGTEAFF. The CDR3 DNA reads TGCGCCAGCAGCTTGGGGGGGGCCGGTACTGAAGCTTTCTTT.

The chain recombines TRBV10-3 with TRBJ2-2; the D gene is possibly TRBD1 (5 bases). The V gene lost 3 bases and the J gene lost 2 bases, with 10 bases spanning the gap. CDR1 ENHRY and CDR2 SYGVKD come from the germline V gene. The CDR3 has 15 residues. CDR3 nucleotides: TGTGCCATCAGTGACACGGACATCAACACCGGGGAGCTGTTTTTT. Translated, it gives CAISDTDINTGELFF.

The rearrangement links TRBV6-5 to TRBJ2-5, with TRBD1 as a possible D gene (7 bases). Germline V gene lookup returns CDR1 MNHEY and CDR2 SVGAGI. Trimming stripped 10 bases from V and 5 bases from J, with 20 bases between. The CDR3 length is 14 residues. The CDR3 loop is CATGQAVAGETQYF. Here the CDR3 DNA reads TGTGCCACCGGACAGGCGGTTGCGGGGGAGACCCAGTACTTC.

The CDR3 loop reads CASSPGLAYNEQFF. The CDR3 region has the DNA TGTGCCAGCAGCCCGGGACTAGCTTACAATGAGCAGTTCTTC. V and J are TRBV7-2 and TRBJ2-1; 9 bases align to TRBD2. Germline trimming cut 5 bases from V and 4 bases from J; bases unmatched to any gene: 3. CDR1 and CDR2 (germline): SGHTA, FQGNSA. The CDR3 runs 14 residues.

The chain employs TRBV5-1 and TRBJ1-1; TRBD1 matches 7 bases. Trimming took 3 bases from V and 4 from J; bases not matched to a gene: 12. Germline-derived CDR1 and CDR2 are SGHRS and YFSETQ. This CDR3 has 16 residues. DNA for the CDR3: TGCGCCAGCAGCTCCGAGGCGAGGCAGGGGGGCACTGAAGCTTTCTTT. Its translation is CASSSEARQGGTEAFF.

This clonotype came up a few times. This rearrangement joins TRBV24-1 to TRBJ2-1, with 8 bases fitting TRBD1. This CDR3 comprises 16 residues. V shed 4 bases, J shed 7 bases, and the junction held 11 bases outside the gene matches. The germline V gene has CDR1 KGHDR and CDR2 SFDVKD. DNA of the CDR3: TGTGCCACCAGTGAGCCCGGGACAGGCCAAATTAATGAGCAGTTCTTC. It yields the protein CATSEPGTGQINEQFF.

The rearrangement uses TRBV6-2 or TRBV6-3 and TRBJ1-5; tentatively, D is TRBD1 (5 bases). The CDR3 is made up of 16 amino acids. Trimming removed 1 base at V and 5 bases at J, with 15 bases between. The germline V gene has CDR1 MNHEY and CDR2 SVGEGT. CDR3 DNA sequence: TGTGCCAGCAGTTACTGGAATAGAGGGGTAGATCAGCCCCAGCATTTT. Protein: CASSYWNRGVDQPQHF.

This clonotype was recorded a few times. The CDR3 sequence: CSTRRQGDTEAFF. The CDR3 DNA is TGCAGCACTAGACGGCAGGGCGACACTGAAGCTTTCTTT. The rearrangement links TRBV20-1 to TRBJ1-1; possibly TRBD1 for D (5 bases). Germline V lookup: CDR1 DFQATT, CDR2 SNEGSKA (reference sequence). This CDR3 is 13 amino acids long.

The V and J genes are TRBV20-1 and TRBJ2-1, with D possibly being TRBD2 (6 bases). Germline CDR1 DFQATT, CDR2 SNEGSKA (reference sequence). The V and J ends lost 1 base and 3 bases respectively, with 7 bases between them. The CDR3 runs to 13 residues. DNA for the CDR3: TGCAGTGCTAGAGCGACTAGCTACAATGAGCAGTTCTTC. Translation gives CSARATSYNEQFF.

This chain joins TRBV5-1 and TRBJ1-5; D might be TRBD1 (5 bases). The CDR3 covers 15 residues. The germline V gene has CDR1 SGHRS and CDR2 YFSETQ. Trimming took off 0 bases at V and 7 bases at J, with 14 bases between the two ends. The CDR3 coding sequence is TGCGCCAGCAGCTTGGCATGGGGGGAGGGCCAGCCCCAGCATTTT. Amino acid sequence: CASSLAWGEGQPQHF.

This clonotype has just a few counts. This rearrangement joins TRBV7-2 to TRBJ1-4, with a tentative D call TRBD1 (5 bases). V dropped 3 bases and J dropped 6 bases, with 14 bases sitting between them. The CDR3 length is 15 residues. CDR1 is SGHTA and CDR2 is FQGNSA in the germline V gene. This chain's CDR3 is CASSFSAGFDEKLFF. The CDR3, as DNA: TGTGCCAGCAGCTTTTCAGCAGGGTTTGATGAAAAACTGTTTTTT.

The chain recombines TRBV5-1 with TRBJ2-3; D gene ambiguous. From germline, CDR1 is SGHRS and CDR2 YFSETQ. The length of the CDR3 is 14 residues. The ends were cut back, 6 bases at V and 1 base at J, with 12 bases in the middle. The CDR3: CASTVAWGTDTQYF. The CDR3 DNA follows: TGCGCCAGCACCGTGGCATGGGGCACAGATACGCAGTATTTT.

This clonotype was counted a few times. This chain links TRBV4-3 with TRBJ2-1; 7 bases fit TRBD2. Germline CDR1 is LGHNA and CDR2 is YSLEER. This CDR3 is built from 17 residues. Losses at the gene ends were 4 bases for V and 2 bases for J; bases not matched to a gene: 11. This CDR3 is CASSPLKGLAAYNEQFF. As DNA, the CDR3 is TGCGCCAGCAGCCCCCTCAAGGGTCTAGCGGCCTACAATGAGCAGTTCTTC.

This rearrangement joins TRBV5-1 to TRBJ1-2, with D unresolved. V was shortened by 0 bases and J by 1 base, with 13 bases between the two germline ends. CDR1 is SGHRS and CDR2 is YFSETQ in the germline V gene. The CDR3 contains 16 residues. The CDR3 loop is CASSLVVAAGNYGYTF. In DNA form, the CDR3 reads TGCGCCAGCAGCTTGGTTGTCGCAGCCGGTAACTATGGCTACACCTTC.

This chain connects TRBV11-2 to TRBJ1-2, with D uncertain. The CDR3 extends over 13 amino acids. V was shortened by 5 bases and J by 4 bases, with 11 bases between the two germline ends. Germline CDR1 and CDR2: SGHAT and FQNNGV. CDR3 loop: CASSDMGTYGYTF. Written as DNA, the CDR3 is TGTGCCAGCAGCGATATGGGTACCTATGGCTACACCTTC.